These 9 T cell receptor beta chains share one sample of origin, sequenced in a study of CD8+ T cells in alopecia areata (dated by TCRdb to about 2018). The time point label on this specimen signifies: roughly 24 weeks on oral tofacitinib. The intended sense of this specimen's treatment or condition label: oral pan-JAK inhibitor, 5-10 mg twice daily. The library was generated by the immunoSEQ multiplex PCR assay. To provide template for TCR sequencing, every sample had RNA extracted and reverse transcribed into cDNA. TCRdb re-hosts the immuneACCESS table, in-frame sequences only. Its copies lack some clones; in the studies checked, an unresolved V gene accounts for under half of them, and the cause for the rest is not known. This sample is represented by 190,000 or so clones; around 50% of them were singletons. The ten biggest clones cover 10% to 15% of the sample. The material was CD8+ T cells sorted from blood, obtained at week 24, from a patient treated with tofacitinib. All receptors come from a human donor with alopecia areata.

The chain carries TRBV25-1 and TRBJ2-7; 8 nucleotides agree with TRBD1. The germline V gene encodes CDR1 MGHDK and CDR2 SYGVNS. Trimming cost V 3 bases and J 2 bases; bases outside gene matches: 9. This CDR3 is 16 amino acids long. The CDR3 DNA reads TGTGCCAGCAGTGATTTCACCTCGGACAGGGCCTACGAGCAGTACTTC. It specifies CASSDFTSDRAYEQYF.

The rearrangement links TRBV5-1 to TRBJ2-5; 12 bases match TRBD2. Per the germline V gene, CDR1 is SGHRS and CDR2 is YFSETQ. The CDR3 consists of 15 residues. The V and J ends lost 3 bases and 5 bases, in that order; junction bases with no gene match: 5. The CDR3 reads CASSSSGGAAETQYF. CDR3 DNA: TGCGCCAGCAGCTCTAGCGGGGGGGCCGCTGAGACCCAGTACTTC.

The chain joins TRBV5-1 to TRBJ1-1, with TRBD1 matching 7 bases. V was pared by 4 bases and J by 8 bases, with 5 bases of the junction left unmatched. Germline V lookup: CDR1 SGHRS, CDR2 YFSETQ. This CDR3 contains 12 residues. The chain's CDR3 is CASSGDSEEAFF. DNA of the CDR3: TGCGCCAGCAGCGGGGACAGCGAAGAAGCTTTCTTT. Complete variable domain (other parts from reference TRBV5-1 and TRBJ1-1): KAGVTQTPRYLIKTRGQQVTLSCSPISGHRSVSWYQQTPGQGLQFLFEYFSETQRNKGNFPGRFSGRQFSNSRSEMNVSTLELGDSALYLCASSGDSEEAFFGQGTRLTVV.

V is TRBV13 and J is TRBJ1-5; D gene unclear. Germline CDR1 and CDR2: PRHDT and FYEKMQ (reference sequence). Deletions cut 5 bases from V and 3 bases from J, with 11 bases between. The CDR3 totals 14 residues. The chain's CDR3 is CASSKGSNNQPQHF. The DNA for the CDR3 is TGTGCCAGCAGCAAAGGGTCGAACAATCAGCCCCAGCATTTT.

This clone was counted a few times. The chain carries TRBV21-1 and TRBJ2-7; the DNA was not compared with TRBD2, the D call given in the table. TRBV21-1 is a pseudogene. The CDR3 runs to 12 residues. This chain's CDR3 is CASSTSGEEQYF. CDR3 DNA: TGTGCCAGCAGTACTAGCGGGGAGGAGCAGTACTTC.

J is TRBJ2-5 and V is TRBV27; 10 bases align to TRBD1. V was clipped by 4 bases and J by 5 bases; unmatched bases: 10. The CDR3 spans 16 residues. CDR1 and CDR2 from the germline V gene are MNHEY and SMNVEV (reference sequence). This chain's CDR3 is CASSSEGTGVYETQYF. The CDR3 DNA is TGTGCCAGCAGTTCCGAAGGGACAGGGGTTTATGAGACCCAGTACTTC.

This clone was counted a few times. J is TRBJ2-5 and V is TRBV4-1; 10 nucleotides line up with TRBD2. The CDR3 runs 15 residues. After removal of 2 bases from V and 3 bases from J, the junction contained 3 bases not matched to a gene. Germline CDR1 MGHRA, CDR2 YSYEKL. The CDR3 nucleotides read TGCGCCAGCAGCCAAAGGACTAGCGGAAAAGAGACCCAGTACTTC. Residues: CASSQRTSGKETQYF.

The rearrangement uses TRBV30 and TRBJ1-1, with TRBD1 identical over 8 bases. V trimming: 5 bases; J trimming: 5 bases; junction bases outside the gene matches: 7. The CDR3 loop spans 13 amino acids. Looked up from germline, CDR1 is GTSNPN and CDR2 is SVGIG (reference sequence). CDR3 in amino acids: CAWGETGGTEAFF. In DNA, the CDR3 is TGTGCCTGGGGTGAAACAGGGGGAACTGAAGCTTTCTTT.

This sequence joins TRBV7-9 and TRBJ2-5, with 12 bases matching TRBD1. The CDR3 is 14 residues long. The germline V gene has CDR1 SEHNR and CDR2 FQNEAQ (reference sequence). The trim removed 4 bases at V and 7 bases at J, leaving 4 bases unmatched. CDR3 sequence (DNA): TGTGCCAGCAGCTCCGGGGACAGGGGGCTGACCCAGTACTTC. It is translated as CASSSGDRGLTQYF.